Listed below are T cell receptor beta chains from one sample, sequenced in a study of CD8+ T cells in alopecia areata. Assay: immunoSEQ multiplex PCR; the TCRdb copy retains only in-frame clones and omits some. The table includes roughly 210,000 clones, 40% to 55% detected once. The sequences come from CD4+ T cells sorted from blood, collected at approximately week 39, from a patient treated with tofacitinib. These TCRs come from a human donor with alopecia areata. CDR3s leave out the opening cysteine and the closing phenylalanine or tryptophan. The order of the fields is V gene, D gene, J gene, clone size, CDR3 protein. The D gene is left open where the match is weak. Expanded clones get a size class; other rows say once, few or many, or leave the size out.

V: TRBV9; D: .; J: TRBJ2-6; size: .; CDR3: ASSVVSGTLYSGANVLT
V: TRBV15; D: .; J: TRBJ1-1; size: once; CDR3: ATSRGVYRESDTEAF
V: TRBV25-1; D: .; J: TRBJ1-3; size: .; CDR3: ASSGGTNLGNTIY
V: TRBV21-1; D: .; J: TRBJ2-7; size: many; CDR3: ASSISPAGRQIYEQY
V: TRBV25-1; D: TRBD1; J: TRBJ2-4; size: .; CDR3: ASSDAGTDVNIQY
V: TRBV23-1; D: .; J: TRBJ2-6; size: many; CDR3: ASSSRPQGPNSGANVLT
V: TRBV6-5; D: .; J: TRBJ2-7; size: many; CDR3: ASTPGSTYEQY
V: TRBV25-1; D: .; J: TRBJ2-7; size: few; CDR3: ASSDRAEQY
V: TRBV6-6; D: TRBD2; J: TRBJ2-3; size: .; CDR3: ASSRLAGEGTDTQY
V: TRBV4-2; D: .; J: TRBJ2-7; size: .; CDR3: ASSPRGSPYEQY
V: TRBV19; D: .; J: TRBJ1-5; size: .; CDR3: ASSSGTERFEPQH
V: TRBV19; D: .; J: TRBJ2-5; size: .; CDR3: ASSIGGGAETQY
V: TRBV18; D: .; J: TRBJ2-2; size: .; CDR3: ASSQRLEGELF
V: TRBV7-9; D: .; J: TRBJ2-6; size: .; CDR3: ASTPEANVLT
V: TRBV19; D: TRBD1; J: TRBJ1-5; size: .; CDR3: ASSPTGVDQPQH
V: TRBV9; D: TRBD2; J: TRBJ2-5; size: .; CDR3: ASSAGLAGVETQY
V: TRBV14; D: .; J: TRBJ2-5; size: .; CDR3: ASGPGPLGPQY